The sequence of this T cell receptor beta chain was determined in a study of blood T cell repertoires in COVID-19. This clone was found a few times. Original data processing: By means of reference gene primer amplification, nucleated cell counts were estimated. The assay was immunoSEQ multiplex PCR, and TCRdb's table has in-frame clones only and misses some. Clone size and the V and J calls come from that table; the DNA yielded D and trimming. Of some 180,000 clones listed, approximately 82% are singletons. CDR1 and CDR2 from the germline V gene are KGHSH and LQKENI. The V and J ends lost 6 bases and 5 bases respectively, with 7 bases between them. This CDR3 is 11 amino acids long.

The clonotype comes from a woman aged 70 to 79 who had recovered from COVID-19. The V and J genes are TRBV18 and TRBJ2-5, with D possibly being TRBD2 (6 bases). Sequencing was carried out using peripheral blood. The CDR3 spells CASSGGETQYF. The CDR3 bases are TGTGCCAGCTCCGGAGGGGAGACCCAGTACTTC.